The clone carrying this T cell receptor beta chain occurred many times. Its antigen is still unknown. Different DNA sequences within this sample yield the same CDR3. Assay used: immunoSEQ multiplex PCR; TCRdb lists only in-frame clones, some missing. The sample has about 1.1 million clones; about 72% are singletons. This sample was taken from a study of shared clonotypes between healthy human individuals. Study conclusions and caveats: Shared clonotypes across all four donors exceeded non-shared ones in generation probability.

Germline assignment: CDR1 SGHNT and CDR2 YYREEE (reference sequence). Germline trimming cut 5 bases from V and 2 bases from J; bases unmatched to any gene: 5. The CDR3 covers 16 residues. The sample consisted of memory CD4+ T cells from PBMCs. Subset indicated: CD45RA-negative fraction. V is TRBV5-4 and J is TRBJ2-3; 13 bases fit TRBD2. The receptor was isolated from a man aged 18 to 29 in good health. Some clones in this sample may be carry-over from other donors' samples. CDR3 region: CASSRGLAGVTDTQYF. CDR3 nucleotides: TGTGCCAGCAGTCGTGGACTAGCGGGAGTCACAGATACGCAGTATTTT. The full variable domain, with the rest looked up from reference TRBV5-4 and TRBJ2-3, is ETGVTQSPTHLIKTRGQQVTLRCSSQSGHNTVSWYQQALGQGPQFIFQYYREEENGRGNFPPRFSGLQFPNYSSELNVNALELDDSALYLCASSRGLAGVTDTQYFGPGTRLTVL.